This TCR beta chain was retrieved from a study of breast tumors, draining lymph nodes, adjacent tissues (dated by TCRdb to 2015 to 2016). For the study in its entirety: The study compared TCR beta repertoires across tumor, adjacent nontumor tissue and axillary lymph nodes from breast cancer patients. The study was designed to assess the relationships and possible T-cell exchange between tumor, surrounding tissue and draining lymph node repertoires in human breast cancer. What the research found in general, with its limitations: Rather than being directly demonstrated, the conclusion that tumor T cells originate in lymph nodes was presented as consistent with a hypothesis. Tumor and nontumor tissue repertoires were found to be significantly more similar in luminal-like than in basal-like breast cancer. Tumors showed preferential V and J gene usage, and their T-cell repertoire diversity fell below that of lymph nodes yet above that of nontumor tissue. The data were judged consistent with most tumor T cells deriving from the lymph node and then expanding within tumor tissue.

This clonotype was seen more than once but under ten times. This receptor's antigen is unknown. No much larger clone exists at a distance of one base, and base qualities are not known. Sequencing instrument: Illumina HiSeq 2000. Multiplex PCR amplification was used to generate the TCR beta chain libraries. High-throughput sequencing was used to analyze the amplified TCR beta chain products. Using fastp at Q25 and MiXCR, TCRdb reprocessed the public reads and kept productive beta chains. Rows merge per CDR3 protein into single entries with the most common DNA and genes. A total of about 270,000 distinct CDR3 sequences appear in this sample, around 30% of them only once. About 1% of the sample lies in the top ten. CDR1 and CDR2 are drawn from the germline V gene: SQVTM, ANQGSEA. Trimming leaves V shorter by 4 bases and J shorter by 2 bases, with the junction holding 5 bases beyond the gene matches. Including cysteine and phenylalanine, the CDR3 has 14 amino acids. The CDR3 DNA has 42 bases and is translated from base 1.

The lymph node samples were taken from the axillary draining lymph nodes of breast cancer patients. Sequencing input: axillary lymph node tissue. The receptor was isolated from a female donor with breast cancer. Some clones in this sample may be carry-over from other donors' samples. The V gene is TRBV29-1 and the J gene is TRBJ1-3, with 7 bases aligning to TRBD1. The nucleotide sequence is given as TGCAGCGTTGGACGACAGGGCCCTGGAAACACCATATATTTT. This translates into CSVGRQGPGNTIYF.